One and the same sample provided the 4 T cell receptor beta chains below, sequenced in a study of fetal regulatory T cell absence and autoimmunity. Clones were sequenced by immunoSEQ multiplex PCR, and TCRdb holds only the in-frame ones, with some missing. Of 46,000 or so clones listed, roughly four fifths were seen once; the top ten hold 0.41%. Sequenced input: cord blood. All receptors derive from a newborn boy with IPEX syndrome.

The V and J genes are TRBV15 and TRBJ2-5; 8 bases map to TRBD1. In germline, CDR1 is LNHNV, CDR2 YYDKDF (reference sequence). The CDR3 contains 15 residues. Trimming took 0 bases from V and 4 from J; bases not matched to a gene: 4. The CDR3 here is CATSRDPQGGETQYF. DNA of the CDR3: TGTGCCACCAGCAGAGATCCACAGGGGGGAGAGACCCAGTACTTC.

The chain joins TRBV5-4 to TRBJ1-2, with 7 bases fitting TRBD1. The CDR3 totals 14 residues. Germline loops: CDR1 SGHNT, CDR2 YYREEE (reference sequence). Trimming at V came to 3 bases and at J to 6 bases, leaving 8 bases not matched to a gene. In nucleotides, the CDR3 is TGTGCCAGCAGCTCCAGGGGGGGGGCGAATGGCTACACCTTC. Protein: CASSSRGGANGYTF.

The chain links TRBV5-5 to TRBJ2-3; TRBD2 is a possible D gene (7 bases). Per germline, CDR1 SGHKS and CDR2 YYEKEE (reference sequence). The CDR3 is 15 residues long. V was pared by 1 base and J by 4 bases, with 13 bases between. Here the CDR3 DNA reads TGTGCCAGCAGCTTGTCGGGGGGCTCGGCAGATACGCAGTATTTT. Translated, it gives CASSLSGGSADTQYF.

In DNA form, the CDR3 reads TGTGCCAGCAGACGGGACAGGAGAATGAACACTGAAGCTTTCTTT. This encodes CASRRDRRMNTEAFF. J is TRBJ1-1 and V is TRBV27; 8 bases map to TRBD1. The trim removed 6 bases at V and 0 bases at J, leaving 6 bases unmatched. Germline CDR1 and CDR2: MNHEY and SMNVEV (reference sequence). This CDR3 spans 15 amino acids.